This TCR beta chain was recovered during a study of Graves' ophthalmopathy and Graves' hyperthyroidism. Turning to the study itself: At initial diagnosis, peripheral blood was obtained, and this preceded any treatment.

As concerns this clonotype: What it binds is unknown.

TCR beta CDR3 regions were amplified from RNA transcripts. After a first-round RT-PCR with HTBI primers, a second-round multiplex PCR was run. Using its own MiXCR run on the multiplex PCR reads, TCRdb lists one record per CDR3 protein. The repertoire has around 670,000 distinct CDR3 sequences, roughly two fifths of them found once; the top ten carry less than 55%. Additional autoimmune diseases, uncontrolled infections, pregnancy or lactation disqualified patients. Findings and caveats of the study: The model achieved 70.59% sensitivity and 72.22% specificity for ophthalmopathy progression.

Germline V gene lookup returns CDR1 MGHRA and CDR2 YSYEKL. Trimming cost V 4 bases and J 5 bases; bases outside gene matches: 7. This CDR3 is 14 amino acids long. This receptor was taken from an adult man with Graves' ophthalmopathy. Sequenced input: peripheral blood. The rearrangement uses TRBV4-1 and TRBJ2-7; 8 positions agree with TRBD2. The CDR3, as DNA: TGCGCCAGCAGCCTCGCCGGGAGGGACCACGAGCAGTACTTC. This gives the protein CASSLAGRDHEQYF.